What follows are 5 T cell receptor beta chains derived from one specimen sequenced in a study of T-cell memory formation after mild COVID-19. TCRdb called the 5' RACE reads again in MiXCR, with one record for every CDR3 protein. The sample comprises about 130,000 distinct CDR3 sequences, approximately 26% of which are singletons, and around 22% rests with the top ten. Input material: PBMCs or a T cell subset sorted from them (not recorded which). The source of these receptors is an adult woman who had mild COVID-19 (a few samples of this study predate the infection). Cell type and time point are not known.

In this sample, this clonotype turned up many times. The V gene is TRBV3-1, the J gene TRBJ2-1, with 9 bases aligning to TRBD2. The germline CDR1 and CDR2 sequences are LGHDT and YNNKEL (reference sequence). V shed 1 base, J shed 7 bases, and the junction held 5 bases outside the gene matches. This CDR3 is 15 amino acids long. The CDR3 spells CASSQGGGATNEQFF. For the CDR3, the DNA is TGTGCCAGCAGCCAAGGCGGGGGGGCCACAAATGAGCAGTTCTTC.

This clonotype was seen only a few times. The rearrangement links TRBV30 to TRBJ2-7, with 11 positions matching TRBD1. CDR1 is GTSNPN, CDR2 SVGIG, per germline (reference sequence). The V and J ends lost 5 bases and 3 bases, in that order; junction bases with no gene match: 0. The CDR3 extends over 12 amino acids. The CDR3 DNA follows: TGTGCCTGGGGGACAGGGGGCTACGAGCAGTACTTC. It is translated as CAWGTGGYEQYF.

CDR3 DNA sequence: TGTGCCATCAGGGACAGGGGGCCCTCTTCTGGAAACACCATATATTTT. Protein: CAIRDRGPSSGNTIYF. V and J are TRBV10-3 and TRBJ1-3, with 11 bases matching TRBD1. The germline CDR1 and CDR2 sequences are ENHRY and SYGVKD. With V trimmed by 6 bases and J by 1 base, 5 bases remained unmatched. The CDR3 is 16 residues long.

This chain connects TRBV4-1 to TRBJ1-3; 9 nucleotides match TRBD1. Germline V gene data show CDR1 as MGHRA and CDR2 as YSYEKL. V gave up 4 bases and J gave up 2 bases; unmatched junction bases: 9. The CDR3 spans 17 residues. The CDR3 nucleotides read TGCGCCAGCAGCCCCCAGGGACAGGGAGAAACTGGAAACACCATATATTTT. Its translation: CASSPQGQGETGNTIYF.

This clonotype was counted between two and nine times. V usage is TRBV7-8 and J usage is TRBJ1-2, with 8 bases aligning to TRBD1. Germline assignment: CDR1 SGHVS and CDR2 FQNEAQ. The CDR3 is 12 amino acids. V gave up 5 bases and J gave up 8 bases; unmatched junction bases: 4. Here the CDR3 DNA reads TGTGCCAGCAGCGAGGACAGGGTGGGCTACACCTTC. Its protein product is CASSEDRVGYTF.